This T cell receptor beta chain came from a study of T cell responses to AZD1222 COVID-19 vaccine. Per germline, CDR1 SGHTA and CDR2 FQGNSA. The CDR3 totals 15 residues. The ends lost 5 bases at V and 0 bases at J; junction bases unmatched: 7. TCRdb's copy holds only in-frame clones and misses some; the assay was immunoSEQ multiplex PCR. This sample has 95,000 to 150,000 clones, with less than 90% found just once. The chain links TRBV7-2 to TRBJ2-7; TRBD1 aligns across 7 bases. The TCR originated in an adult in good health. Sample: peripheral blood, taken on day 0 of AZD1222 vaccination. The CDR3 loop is CASSPIRGSSYEQYF. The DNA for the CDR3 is TGTGCCAGCAGCCCTATCAGGGGGAGCTCCTACGAGCAGTACTTC.